The 10 T cell receptor beta chains below were found in one sample sequenced in a study of CD8+ T cells in alopecia areata. Documented treatment: oral pan-JAK inhibitor, 5-10 mg twice daily. Isolated RNA was reverse transcribed into cDNA used as the sequencing template. Assay: immunoSEQ multiplex PCR; the TCRdb copy retains only in-frame clones and omits some. The table has 110,000 or so clones, roughly three fifths seen once; the top ten hold 3% to 4%. Source: CD4+ T cells sorted from blood, taken at week 24, from a patient treated with tofacitinib. These receptor sequences come from a human donor with alopecia areata.

This clone was counted only a few times. V and J are TRBV10-3 and TRBJ1-5; D ambiguous. The V end lost 5 bases, the J end lost 4 bases, and 12 bases lay between the germline ends. CDR1 and CDR2 (germline): ENHRY, SYGVKD. The CDR3 is 14 residues long. In DNA, the CDR3 is TGTGCCATCAGTATGGCAGGCGAAAATCAGCCCCAGCATTTT. Translation: CAISMAGENQPQHF.

In its sample, this clone was seen a few times. Germline is not matched at one junction end, which may reflect a read error. J is TRBJ2-6 and V is TRBV7-7; D is unclear. Germline CDR1 reads SSHAT; CDR2 reads FNYEAQ (reference sequence). The CDR3 extends over 13 amino acids. In DNA form, the CDR3 reads TGTGCTAGCAGCTCGTCTGGGGCCAACGTCCTGACTTTC. It codes for CASSSSGANVLTF.

The chain links TRBV29-1 to TRBJ2-6, with TRBD1 identical over 9 bases. This CDR3 spans 18 amino acids. The V gene's germline CDR1 is SQVTM and CDR2 ANQGSEA. V trimming: 6 bases; J trimming: 1 base; junction bases outside the gene matches: 13. The CDR3 protein is CSVVSLDRGKSGANVLTF. The CDR3 DNA sequence: TGCAGCGTGGTGAGTCTCGACAGGGGGAAATCTGGGGCCAACGTCCTGACTTTC.

V and J are TRBV29-1 and TRBJ1-1; D is possibly TRBD1 (5 bases). The germline CDR1 and CDR2 sequences are SQVTM and ANQGSEA. The CDR3 runs to 13 residues. Between the trimmed V and J ends, which lost 6 bases and 1 base, there was a span of 12 bases. The CDR3 here is CSVKAGGNTEAFF. The CDR3 region has the DNA TGCAGCGTAAAAGCCGGGGGGAACACTGAAGCTTTCTTT.

This chain joins TRBV5-4 and TRBJ2-7, with 9 positions matching TRBD1. The CDR3 totals 18 residues. The germline V gene encodes CDR1 SGHNT and CDR2 YYREEE (reference sequence). V lost 0 bases to trimming and J lost 7 bases; unmatched junction nucleotides: 17. In nucleotides, the CDR3 is TGTGCCAGCAGCTTGGGAGGTAGGGGACAGGGCAATATTGGTGAGCAGTACTTC. This translates into CASSLGGRGQGNIGEQYF.

The J gene is TRBJ2-3, the V gene TRBV11-2, with TRBD2 matching over 7 bases. CDR3 size: 14 residues. CDR1 and CDR2 (germline): SGHAT, FQNNGV. Trimming cost V 5 bases and J 6 bases; bases outside gene matches: 8. CDR3 sequence (DNA): TGTGCCAGCAGCCGAACTAGCGCACGGGATACGCAGTATTTT. Protein: CASSRTSARDTQYF.

This clone was picked up a small number of times. This chain links TRBV11-2 with TRBJ1-4, with D hard to call. The V and J ends lost 4 bases and 8 bases respectively, with 5 bases between them. Germline V gene data show CDR1 as SGHAT and CDR2 as FQNNGV. The CDR3 length is 11 residues. The CDR3 DNA reads TGTGCCAGCAGCTCGGGAGAAAAACTGTTTTTT. Translation gives CASSSGEKLFF. Variable domain in full (rest from reference TRBV11-2 and TRBJ1-4): EAGVAQSPRYKIIEKRQSVAFWCNPISGHATLYWYQQILGQGPKLLIQFQNNGVVDDSQLPKDRFSAERLKGVDSTLKIQPAKLEDSAVYLCASSSGEKLFFGSGTQLSVL.

The gene calls are TRBV9 and TRBJ2-3, with 7 bases matching TRBD1. Germline values: CDR1 SGDLS, CDR2 YYNGEE. The CDR3 loop spans 16 amino acids. Trimming cost V 4 bases and J 4 bases; bases outside gene matches: 12. The CDR3 DNA reads TGTGCCAGCAGCCCACTAGGGGGCCTTATGGCAGATACGCAGTATTTT. Translation: CASSPLGGLMADTQYF.

This clone has more than one count but fewer than ten. V and J are TRBV29-1 and TRBJ1-2, with D unresolved. CDR1 is SQVTM, CDR2 ANQGSEA, per germline. The V gene lost 5 bases and the J gene lost 0 bases, with 7 bases spanning the gap. The CDR3 spans 12 residues. This CDR3 reads CSVYAANYGYTF. The CDR3 bases are TGCAGCGTTTACGCCGCTAACTATGGCTACACCTTC.

The chain employs TRBV4-2 and TRBJ2-7; D gene ambiguous. The V end was cut by 0 bases, the J end by 2 bases, with 8 bases between. Germline V CDR1 and CDR2: LGHNA, YNFKEQ. The CDR3 extends over 14 amino acids. The CDR3, as DNA: TGTGCCAGCAGCCAAGATAACACGCCCTACGAGCAGTACTTC. Residues: CASSQDNTPYEQYF.